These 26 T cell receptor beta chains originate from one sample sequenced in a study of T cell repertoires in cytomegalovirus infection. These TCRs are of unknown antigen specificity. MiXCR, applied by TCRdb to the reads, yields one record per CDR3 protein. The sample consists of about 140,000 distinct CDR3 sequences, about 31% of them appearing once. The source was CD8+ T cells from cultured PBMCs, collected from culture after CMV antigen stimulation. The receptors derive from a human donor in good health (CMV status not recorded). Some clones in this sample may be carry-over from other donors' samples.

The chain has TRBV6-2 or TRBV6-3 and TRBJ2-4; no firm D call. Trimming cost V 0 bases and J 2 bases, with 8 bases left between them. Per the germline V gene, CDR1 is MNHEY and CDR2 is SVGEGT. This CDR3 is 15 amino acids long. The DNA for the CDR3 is TGTGCCAGCAGTTACTCGGAAGGGCCCAAAAACATTCAGTACTTC. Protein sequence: CASSYSEGPKNIQYF.

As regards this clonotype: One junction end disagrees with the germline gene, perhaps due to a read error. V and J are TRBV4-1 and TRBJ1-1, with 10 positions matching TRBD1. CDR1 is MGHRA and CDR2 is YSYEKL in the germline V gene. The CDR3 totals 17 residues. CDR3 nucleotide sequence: TGTGCCAGCAGCCCCTCTCTTTTAGACAGGGGGCTGACTGAAGCTTTCTTT. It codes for CASSPSLLDRGLTEAFF.

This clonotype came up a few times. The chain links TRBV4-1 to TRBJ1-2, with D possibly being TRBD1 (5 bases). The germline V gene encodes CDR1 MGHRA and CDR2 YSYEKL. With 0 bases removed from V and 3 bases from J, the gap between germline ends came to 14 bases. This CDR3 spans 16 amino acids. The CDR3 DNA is TGCGCCAGCAGCCAAGAGGACACGCAGGACCACTATGGCTACACCTTC. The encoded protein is CASSQEDTQDHYGYTF.

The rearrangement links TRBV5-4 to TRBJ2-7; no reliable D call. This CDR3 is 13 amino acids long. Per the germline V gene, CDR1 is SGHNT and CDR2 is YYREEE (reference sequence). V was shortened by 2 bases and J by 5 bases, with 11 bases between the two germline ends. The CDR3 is CASSFASANEQYF. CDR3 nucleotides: TGTGCCAGCAGCTTCGCCAGCGCGAACGAGCAGTACTTC.

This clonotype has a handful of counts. The CDR3 loop is CASSIGGDTEAFF. The CDR3 DNA sequence: TGTGCCAGTAGTATTGGGGGGGACACTGAAGCTTTCTTT. The genes are TRBV19 and TRBJ1-1; D perhaps matches TRBD1 (5 bases). Germline assignment: CDR1 LNHDA and CDR2 SQIVND (reference sequence). V lost 3 bases to trimming and J lost 3 bases, with 8 bases between them. The CDR3 consists of 13 residues.

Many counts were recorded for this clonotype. DNA for the CDR3: TGTGCCAGCAGCTTAGGGGAGGAGAAGCGGGGATCCTACAATGAGCAGTTCTTC. Its protein product is CASSLGEEKRGSYNEQFF. The chain carries TRBV11-3 and TRBJ2-1; 7 bases line up with TRBD2. The germline gives CDR1 SGHNT, CDR2 YENEEA. Trimming cost V 1 base and J 1 base; bases outside gene matches: 10. This CDR3 region has 18 residues. The entire variable domain, with the rest obtained from reference TRBV11-3 and TRBJ2-1, is as follows: EAGVVQSPRYKIIEKKQPVAFWCNPISGHNTLYWYLQNLGQGPELLIRYENEEAVDDSQLPKDRFSAERLKGVDSTLKIQPAELGDSAVYLCASSLGEEKRGSYNEQFFGPGTRLTVL.

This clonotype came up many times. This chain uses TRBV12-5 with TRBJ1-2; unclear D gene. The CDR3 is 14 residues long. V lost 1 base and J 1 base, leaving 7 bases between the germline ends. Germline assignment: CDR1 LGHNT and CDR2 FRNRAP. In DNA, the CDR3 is TGTGCTAGTGGTTTGGCCGGACTTAACTATGGCTACACCTTC. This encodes CASGLAGLNYGYTF.

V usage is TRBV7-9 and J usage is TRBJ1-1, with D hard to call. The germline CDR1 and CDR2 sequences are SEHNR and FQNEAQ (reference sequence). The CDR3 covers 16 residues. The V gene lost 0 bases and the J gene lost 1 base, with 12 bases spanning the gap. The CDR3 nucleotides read TGTGCCAGCAGCTTAGCGTATGACACTCCGAACACTGAAGCTTTCTTT. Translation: CASSLAYDTPNTEAFF.

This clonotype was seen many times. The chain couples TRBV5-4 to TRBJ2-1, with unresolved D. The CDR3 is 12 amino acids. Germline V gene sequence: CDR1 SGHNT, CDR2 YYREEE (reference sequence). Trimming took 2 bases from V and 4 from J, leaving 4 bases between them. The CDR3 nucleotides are TGTGCCAGCAGCTTTGGTTACAATGAGCAGTTCTTC. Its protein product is CASSFGYNEQFF. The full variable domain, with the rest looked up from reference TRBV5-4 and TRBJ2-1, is ETGVTQSPTHLIKTRGQQVTLRCSSQSGHNTVSWYQQALGQGPQFIFQYYREEENGRGNFPPRFSGLQFPNYSSELNVNALELDDSALYLCASSFGYNEQFFGPGTRLTVL.

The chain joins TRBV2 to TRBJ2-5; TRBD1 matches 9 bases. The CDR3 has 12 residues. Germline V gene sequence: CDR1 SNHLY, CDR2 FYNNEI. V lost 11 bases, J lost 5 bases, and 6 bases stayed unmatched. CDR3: CADRDRVETQYF. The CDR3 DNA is TGTGCCGACCGGGACAGGGTTGAGACCCAGTACTTC.

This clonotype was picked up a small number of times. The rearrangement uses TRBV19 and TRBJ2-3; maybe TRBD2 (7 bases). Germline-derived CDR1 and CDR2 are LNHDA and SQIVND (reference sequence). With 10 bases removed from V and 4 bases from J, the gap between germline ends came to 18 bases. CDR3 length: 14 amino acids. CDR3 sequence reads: CAITTGGRPDTQYF. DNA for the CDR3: TGTGCCATCACTACGGGGGGCCGGCCAGATACGCAGTATTTT.

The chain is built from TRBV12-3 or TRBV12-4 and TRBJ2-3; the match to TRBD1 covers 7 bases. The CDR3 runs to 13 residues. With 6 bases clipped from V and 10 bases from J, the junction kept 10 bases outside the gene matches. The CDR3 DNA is TGTGCCAGCAGCGGAAGGGGGCTGGGGCCGCAGTATTTT. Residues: CASSGRGLGPQYF.

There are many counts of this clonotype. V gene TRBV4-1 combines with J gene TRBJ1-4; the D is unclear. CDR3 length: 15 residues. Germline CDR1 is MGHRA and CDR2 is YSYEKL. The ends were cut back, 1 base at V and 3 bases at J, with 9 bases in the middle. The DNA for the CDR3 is TGCGCCAGCAGCCAAGGTGACATCTCTAATGAAAAACTGTTTTTT. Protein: CASSQGDISNEKLFF.

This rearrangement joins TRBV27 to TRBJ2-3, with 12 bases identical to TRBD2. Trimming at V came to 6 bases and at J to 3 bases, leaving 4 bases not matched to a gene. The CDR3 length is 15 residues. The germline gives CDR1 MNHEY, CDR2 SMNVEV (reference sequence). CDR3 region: CASSYGLAGTDTQYF. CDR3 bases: TGTGCCAGCAGCTATGGACTAGCGGGGACAGATACGCAGTATTTT.

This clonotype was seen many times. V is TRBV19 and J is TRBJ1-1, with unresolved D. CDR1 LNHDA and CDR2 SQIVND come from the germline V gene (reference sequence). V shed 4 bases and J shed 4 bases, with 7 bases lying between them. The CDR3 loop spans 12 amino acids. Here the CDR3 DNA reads TGTGCCAGTAGTACGTTGAGCACTGAAGCTTTCTTT. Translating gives CASSTLSTEAFF.

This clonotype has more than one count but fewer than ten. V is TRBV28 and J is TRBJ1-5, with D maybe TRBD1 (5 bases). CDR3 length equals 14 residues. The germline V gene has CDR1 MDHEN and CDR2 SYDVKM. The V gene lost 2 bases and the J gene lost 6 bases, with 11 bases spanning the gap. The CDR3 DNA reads TGTGCCAGCAGTTTAGAGGGGTCCCTTCAGCCCCAGCATTTT. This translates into CASSLEGSLQPQHF.

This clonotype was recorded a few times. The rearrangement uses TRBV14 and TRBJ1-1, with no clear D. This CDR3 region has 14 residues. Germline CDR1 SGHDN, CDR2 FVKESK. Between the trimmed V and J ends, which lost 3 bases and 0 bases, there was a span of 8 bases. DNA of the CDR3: TGTGCCAGCAGCCAGGAGTTTTTGAACACTGAAGCTTTCTTT. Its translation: CASSQEFLNTEAFF.

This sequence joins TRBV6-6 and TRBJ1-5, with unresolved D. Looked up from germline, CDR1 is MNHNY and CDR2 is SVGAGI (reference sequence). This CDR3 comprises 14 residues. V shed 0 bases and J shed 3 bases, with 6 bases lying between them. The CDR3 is CASSYSADNQPQHF. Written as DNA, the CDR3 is TGTGCCAGCAGTTACTCGGCTGACAATCAGCCCCAGCATTTT.

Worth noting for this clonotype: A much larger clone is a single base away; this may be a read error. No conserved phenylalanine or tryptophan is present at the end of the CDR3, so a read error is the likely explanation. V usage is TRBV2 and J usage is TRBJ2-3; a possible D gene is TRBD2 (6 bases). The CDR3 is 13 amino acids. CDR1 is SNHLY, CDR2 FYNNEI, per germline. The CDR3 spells CGWGGRVADTQYS. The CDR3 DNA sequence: TGTGGATGGGGAGGTCGGGTCGCAGATACGCAGTATTCT.

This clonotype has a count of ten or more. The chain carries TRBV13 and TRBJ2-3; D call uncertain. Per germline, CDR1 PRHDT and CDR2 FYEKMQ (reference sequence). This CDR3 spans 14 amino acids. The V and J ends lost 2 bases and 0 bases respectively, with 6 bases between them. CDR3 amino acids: CASSLYGSTDTQYF. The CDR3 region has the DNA TGTGCCAGCAGCTTATACGGGAGCACAGATACGCAGTATTTT.

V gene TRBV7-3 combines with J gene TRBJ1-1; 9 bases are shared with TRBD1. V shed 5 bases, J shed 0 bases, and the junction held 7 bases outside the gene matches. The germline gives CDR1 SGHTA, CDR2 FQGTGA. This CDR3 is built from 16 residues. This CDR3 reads CASSPGTGLMNTEAFF. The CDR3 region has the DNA TGTGCCAGCAGCCCCGGGACAGGGCTAATGAACACTGAAGCTTTCTTT.

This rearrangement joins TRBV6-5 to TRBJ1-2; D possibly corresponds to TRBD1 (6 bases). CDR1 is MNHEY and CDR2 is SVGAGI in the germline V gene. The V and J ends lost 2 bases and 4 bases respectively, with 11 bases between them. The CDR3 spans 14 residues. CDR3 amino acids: CASSYTGTAYGYTF. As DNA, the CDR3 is TGTGCCAGCAGTTACACAGGGACTGCCTATGGCTACACCTTC.

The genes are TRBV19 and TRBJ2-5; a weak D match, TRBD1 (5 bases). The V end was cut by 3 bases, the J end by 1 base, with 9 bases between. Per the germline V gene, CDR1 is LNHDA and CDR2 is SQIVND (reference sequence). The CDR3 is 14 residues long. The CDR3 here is CASSMFGAQETQYF. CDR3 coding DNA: TGTGCCAGTAGTATGTTTGGGGCCCAAGAGACCCAGTACTTC.

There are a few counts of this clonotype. CDR3 sequence: CASSAGTGRDEQYF. CDR3 DNA: TGTGCCAGCAGTGCCGGGACAGGGCGTGACGAGCAGTACTTC. The chain recombines TRBV7-6 with TRBJ2-7, with 9 bases identical to TRBD1. The CDR3 runs 14 residues. Looked up from germline, CDR1 is SGHVS and CDR2 is FNYEAQ. The V gene end was trimmed by 6 bases and the J gene end by 5 bases; junction bases not matched to a gene: 8.

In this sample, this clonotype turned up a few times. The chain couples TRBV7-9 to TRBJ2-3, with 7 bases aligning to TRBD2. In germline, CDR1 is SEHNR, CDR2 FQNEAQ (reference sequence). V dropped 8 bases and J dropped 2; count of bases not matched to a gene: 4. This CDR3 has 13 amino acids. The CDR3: CASVERDTDTQYF. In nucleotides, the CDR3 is TGTGCCAGCGTAGAGCGGGACACAGATACGCAGTATTTT.

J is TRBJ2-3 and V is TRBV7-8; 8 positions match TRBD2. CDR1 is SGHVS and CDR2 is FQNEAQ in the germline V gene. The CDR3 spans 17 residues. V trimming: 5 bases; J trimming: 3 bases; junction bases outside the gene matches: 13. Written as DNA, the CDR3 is TGTGCCAGCAGCACGGACGAGCGGGGACTAGGAACAGATACGCAGTATTTT. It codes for CASSTDERGLGTDTQYF. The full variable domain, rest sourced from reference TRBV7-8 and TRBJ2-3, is GAGVSQSPRYKVAKRGQDVALRCDPISGHVSLFWYQQALGQGPEFLTYFQNEAQLDKSGLPSDRFFAERPEGSVSTLKIQRTQQEDSAVYLCASSTDERGLGTDTQYFGPGTRLTVL.